Below are 25 T cell receptor beta chains sequenced from a single sample in a study of blood T cell repertoires in COVID-19 (TCRdb year 2020). Libraries were prepared through the immunoSEQ multiplex PCR assay. TCRdb took over this immuneACCESS table, retaining in-frame rearrangements with V and J assigned. Such tables are incomplete; in checked studies, under half of the missing clones stem from an unresolved V gene, and the remainder is unexplained. The sample yields around 180,000 clones; around two thirds were counted once. About 3% of the sample is in the top ten clones. Sequencing was performed on peripheral blood. Every receptor here comes from a woman aged 80 or over with acute or convalescent COVID-19.

The chain has TRBV20-1 and TRBJ2-2; D is possibly TRBD2 (5 bases). CDR3 length equals 14 residues. Trimming cost V 3 bases and J 3 bases, with 11 bases left between them. In germline, CDR1 is DFQATT, CDR2 SNEGSKA (reference sequence). The CDR3, as DNA: TGCAGTGCTAGTCGGGTGAGGGACACCGGGGAGCTGTTTTTT. As protein: CSASRVRDTGELFF.

This clone was observed a handful of times. The chain joins TRBV10-3 to TRBJ1-6; D is possibly TRBD1 (5 bases). CDR3 length: 13 amino acids. Looked up from germline, CDR1 is ENHRY and CDR2 is SYGVKD. V was shortened by 11 bases and J by 10 bases, with 18 bases between the two germline ends. The CDR3 spells CAAATDIRSPLHF. Written as DNA, the CDR3 is TGTGCCGCAGCCACGGACATAAGGTCACCCCTCCACTTT.

The chain links TRBV4-3 to TRBJ2-1, with D tentatively TRBD2 (5 bases). The CDR3 is 16 residues long. V lost 0 bases and J 2 bases, leaving 11 bases between the germline ends. The germline CDR1 and CDR2 sequences are LGHNA and YSLEER. CDR3 loop: CASSQDRAETYNEQFF. Here the CDR3 DNA reads TGCGCCAGCAGCCAAGATCGAGCGGAGACCTACAATGAGCAGTTCTTC.

The V and J genes are TRBV18 and TRBJ2-7; D is perhaps TRBD1 (7 bases). The V gene's germline CDR1 is KGHSH and CDR2 LQKENI. Trimming cost V 4 bases and J 3 bases, with 16 bases left between them. The CDR3 extends over 15 amino acids. The CDR3 sequence is CASSQQYRGGYEQYF. DNA of the CDR3: TGTGCCAGCTCACAACAGTACAGGGGAGGCTACGAGCAGTACTTC.

This clone was seen a few times. This chain uses TRBV5-1 with TRBJ2-2, with 7 positions matching TRBD2. This CDR3 spans 16 amino acids. Losses at the gene ends were 0 bases for V and 3 bases for J; bases not matched to a gene: 5. CDR1 SGHRS and CDR2 YFSETQ come from the germline V gene. CDR3: CASSLGAGRDTGELFF. The CDR3 DNA reads TGCGCCAGCAGCTTGGGAGCGGGGCGGGACACCGGGGAGCTGTTTTTT.

V gene TRBV7-2 combines with J gene TRBJ1-5, with 7 bases matching TRBD1. The CDR3 has 15 amino acids. Unmatched junction bases numbered 6, after V lost 4 bases and J lost 3 bases. In germline, CDR1 is SGHTA, CDR2 FQGNSA. CDR3 protein: CASSSFQGVNQPQHF. The CDR3 DNA reads TGTGCCAGCAGCTCATTTCAGGGGGTCAATCAGCCCCAGCATTTT.

The chain has TRBV28 and TRBJ1-1; 8 bases fit TRBD1. Germline V gene sequence: CDR1 MDHEN, CDR2 SYDVKM. V was clipped by 2 bases and J by 11 bases; unmatched bases: 10. This CDR3 spans 14 amino acids. The CDR3 nucleotides are TGTGCCAGCAGTTTAAGAACAGGGGGGTTAAAGGCTTTCTTT. Amino acids: CASSLRTGGLKAFF. Complete variable domain (other parts from reference TRBV28 and TRBJ1-1): DVKVTQSSRYLVKRTGEKVFLECVQDMDHENMFWYRQDPGLGLRLIYFSYDVKMKEKGDIPEGYSVSREKKERFSLILESASTNQTSMYLCASSLRTGGLKAFFGQGTRLTVV.

This clone was observed once. The V and J genes are TRBV5-1 and TRBJ2-1; 10 positions match TRBD1. Germline CDR1 and CDR2: SGHRS and YFSETQ. With 2 bases clipped from V and 7 bases from J, the junction kept 6 bases outside the gene matches. The CDR3 spans 15 residues. The CDR3 DNA is TGCGCCAGCAGCTTAACCGGGACAGGGGCGAATGAGCAGTTCTTC. Translating it yields CASSLTGTGANEQFF.

The gene calls are TRBV28 and TRBJ1-2, with a tentative D call TRBD1 (5 bases). Germline CDR1 is MDHEN and CDR2 is SYDVKM. Trimming left V 8 bases short and J 5 bases short, with 9 bases between. The CDR3 has 11 residues. CDR3: CASAGGYGYTF. In DNA form, the CDR3 reads TGTGCCAGCGCCGGGGGTTATGGCTACACCTTC.

V usage is TRBV9 and J usage is TRBJ2-6; D possibly corresponds to TRBD1 (6 bases). This CDR3 has 17 residues. V lost 1 base, J lost 0 bases, and 11 bases lay in between. From germline, CDR1 is SGDLS and CDR2 YYNGEE. The CDR3 nucleotides are TGTGCCAGCAGCGTAATAGGGGGAAGCTCTGGGGCCAACGTCCTGACTTTC. The encoded protein is CASSVIGGSSGANVLTF.

The chain links TRBV13 to TRBJ2-7; TRBD2 matches 8 bases. The CDR3 contains 15 residues. Germline CDR1 is PRHDT and CDR2 is FYEKMQ (reference sequence). V shed 5 bases, J shed 3 bases, and the junction held 9 bases outside the gene matches. The CDR3 reads CASSSRLANSYEQYF. The CDR3 DNA sequence: TGTGCCAGCAGCAGTAGACTAGCGAACAGCTACGAGCAGTACTTC. The full variable domain, with the rest looked up from reference TRBV13 and TRBJ2-7, is AAGVIQSPRHLIKEKRETATLKCYPIPRHDTVYWYQQGPGQDPQFLISFYEKMQSDKGSIPDRFSAQQFSDYHSELNMSSLELGDSALYFCASSSRLANSYEQYFGPGTRLTVT.

The genes are TRBV27 and TRBJ2-5; possibly TRBD2 for D (6 bases). Per the germline V gene, CDR1 is MNHEY and CDR2 is SMNVEV (reference sequence). This CDR3 contains 15 residues. Trimming left V 2 bases short and J 2 bases short, with 12 bases between. The CDR3 DNA reads as TGTGCCAGCAGTTTAACTAGCCTAACTCAAGAGACCCAGTACTTC. This encodes CASSLTSLTQETQYF.

This clone was counted ten times or more. This chain connects TRBV29-1 to TRBJ2-1; 9 bases agree with TRBD1. From germline, CDR1 is SQVTM and CDR2 ANQGSEA. The CDR3 consists of 12 residues. J was trimmed by 5 bases and V by 8 bases; bases with no gene match: 4. The DNA of the CDR3 is TGCAGCACCTGGGACAGGGACAATGAGCAGTTCTTC. Amino acid sequence: CSTWDRDNEQFF.

The V call is TRBV27, the J call TRBJ1-5, with D perhaps matching TRBD1 (5 bases). CDR3 length: 14 residues. In germline, CDR1 is MNHEY, CDR2 SMNVEV (reference sequence). Trimming removed 8 bases from V and 7 bases from J, with 18 bases in between. The CDR3 bases are TGTGCCAGCGCAACCGAGCAGGGTGGACAGCCCCAGCATTTT. Translated, it gives CASATEQGGQPQHF.

This chain joins TRBV4-1 and TRBJ2-7; D is perhaps TRBD2 (6 bases). CDR3 size: 16 residues. The V end was cut by 2 bases, the J end by 3 bases, with 17 bases between. From germline, CDR1 is MGHRA and CDR2 YSYEKL. The CDR3 reads CASSQQAGTPNYEQYF. The DNA of the CDR3 is TGCGCCAGCAGCCAACAAGCCGGGACTCCCAACTACGAGCAGTACTTC.

This clone was detected once. This chain connects TRBV19 to TRBJ2-7; the match to TRBD2 covers 9 bases. The germline V gene encodes CDR1 LNHDA and CDR2 SQIVND (reference sequence). The V gene end was trimmed by 8 bases and the J gene end by 3 bases; junction bases not matched to a gene: 5. The CDR3 has 13 residues. The chain's CDR3 is CASPSGRIYEQYF. In nucleotides, the CDR3 is TGTGCCAGTCCCAGCGGGAGGATCTACGAGCAGTACTTC.

The chain uses TRBV28 and TRBJ1-2; TRBD1 might be the D (5 bases). This CDR3 has 12 amino acids. The germline V gene encodes CDR1 MDHEN and CDR2 SYDVKM. V gave up 11 bases and J gave up 5 bases, with 15 bases separating them. The CDR3 DNA reads as TGTGCCGCGGGGCGACCTTTTTATGGCTACACCTTC. This encodes CAAGRPFYGYTF.

V is TRBV27 and J is TRBJ1-6; D ambiguous. This CDR3 comprises 14 residues. V shed 4 bases and J shed 12 bases, with 16 bases lying between them. Per the germline V gene, CDR1 is MNHEY and CDR2 is SMNVEV (reference sequence). CDR3 nucleotides: TGTGCCAGCAGTTGGAGGATCCGGGAGGGACCCCTCCACTTT. Protein sequence: CASSWRIREGPLHF.

This clone came up once. V and J are TRBV30 and TRBJ2-2; a possible D gene is TRBD1 (6 bases). The germline gives CDR1 GTSNPN, CDR2 SVGIG (reference sequence). This CDR3 spans 14 amino acids. Trimming left V 7 bases short and J 0 bases short, with 12 bases between. The CDR3 nucleotides read TGTGCCTCCAAACAGGGCTCGAACACCGGGGAGCTGTTTTTT. It codes for CASKQGSNTGELFF.

This chain uses TRBV10-3 with TRBJ2-7, with TRBD1 matching over 8 bases. The CDR3 is 14 residues long. Trimming removed 6 bases from V and 3 bases from J; junction bases left unmatched: 7. Germline V CDR1 and CDR2: ENHRY, SYGVKD. The CDR3 DNA reads TGTGCCATCAGGGAACAGGGGGTTGACTACGAGCAGTACTTC. Protein sequence: CAIREQGVDYEQYF.

J is TRBJ1-5 and V is TRBV18, with 9 bases aligning to TRBD1. J gave up 4 bases and V 3 bases, and 7 bases lay outside the gene matches. The CDR3 is 16 amino acids. Germline CDR1 is KGHSH and CDR2 is LQKENI. The CDR3 loop is CASSPPGTGSNQPQHF. In DNA, the CDR3 is TGTGCCAGCTCACCTCCCGGGACAGGGAGTAATCAGCCCCAGCATTTT.

The V and J genes are TRBV14 and TRBJ2-1; no firm D call. The length of the CDR3 is 14 residues. Trimming took off 1 base at V and 5 bases at J, with 9 bases between the two ends. Germline V gene lookup returns CDR1 SGHDN and CDR2 FVKESK. CDR3 sequence: CASSQVSQNNEQFF. In DNA form, the CDR3 reads TGTGCCAGCAGCCAAGTATCTCAGAACAATGAGCAGTTCTTC. Looking up the rest from reference TRBV14 and TRBJ2-1 gives the full variable domain: EAGVTQFPSHSVIEKGQTVTLRCDPISGHDNLYWYRRVMGKEIKFLLHFVKESKQDESGMPNNRFLAERTGGTYSTLKVQPAELEDSGVYFCASSQVSQNNEQFFGPGTRLTVL.

This rearrangement joins TRBV6-5 to TRBJ1-4, with TRBD1 as a possible D gene (6 bases). Trimming left V 6 bases short and J 5 bases short, with 13 bases between. Germline V gives CDR1 MNHEY, CDR2 SVGAGI. This CDR3 spans 14 amino acids. CDR3 protein: CASRDDRPNEKLFF. CDR3 coding DNA: TGTGCCAGCAGAGATGACAGGCCCAATGAAAAACTGTTTTTT.

The chain is built from TRBV13 and TRBJ2-1, with 15 bases aligning to TRBD2. Trimming took 3 bases from V and 4 from J; bases not matched to a gene: 1. The germline CDR1 and CDR2 sequences are PRHDT and FYEKMQ (reference sequence). CDR3 length: 16 amino acids. This CDR3 is CASSLGLAGGYNEQFF. CDR3 in DNA: TGTGCCAGCAGCTTGGGACTAGCGGGAGGTTACAATGAGCAGTTCTTC.

The V gene is TRBV19, the J gene TRBJ2-1; the D gene is possibly TRBD2 (5 bases). V shed 7 bases and J shed 6 bases, with 13 bases lying between them. Germline values: CDR1 LNHDA, CDR2 SQIVND (reference sequence). The CDR3 extends over 13 amino acids. For the CDR3, the DNA is TGTGCCAGTAACGGGGTCGGCGTCAATGAGCAGTTCTTC. This sequence encodes CASNGVGVNEQFF.